Below are 18 T cell receptor beta chains sequenced from a single sample in a study of blood T cell repertoires in COVID-19. Only in-frame clones appear in the TCRdb table, and some are missing; sequencing was by immunoSEQ multiplex PCR. The repertoire holds 100,000 to 150,000 clones, with less than 85% as singletons. The sequencing input was peripheral blood. All receptors come from a human donor with acute or convalescent COVID-19. The donor label of this sample is uncertain.

The genes are TRBV4-1 and TRBJ1-6; D remains ambiguous. V lost 1 base to trimming and J lost 0 bases, with 10 bases between them. This CDR3 spans 17 amino acids. Germline V gene lookup returns CDR1 MGHRA and CDR2 YSYEKL. The CDR3 nucleotides read TGCGCCAGCAGCCAAGGGAGTCTGAGCTCCTATAATTCACCCCTCCACTTT. This encodes CASSQGSLSSYNSPLHF.

The chain carries TRBV5-4 and TRBJ1-3; TRBD1 matches 7 bases. This CDR3 region has 13 residues. V lost 4 bases and J lost 4; bases outside the gene matches: 2. The germline CDR1 and CDR2 sequences are SGHNT and YYREEE (reference sequence). The CDR3 coding sequence is TGTGCCAGCAGCACGGACAGGGGAAACACCATATATTTT. It yields the protein CASSTDRGNTIYF.

The chain carries TRBV7-8 and TRBJ2-5, with D maybe TRBD1 (6 bases). This CDR3 comprises 14 residues. V lost 4 bases and J lost 1, with 10 bases in between. The germline V gene encodes CDR1 SGHVS and CDR2 FQNEAQ. The CDR3 nucleotides read TGTGCCAGCAGCTCCACAGGGATCCAAGAGACCCAGTACTTC. It specifies CASSSTGIQETQYF.

This clone was observed a few times. The V gene is TRBV4-1, the J gene TRBJ1-2, with D possibly matching TRBD1 (6 bases). V was cut by 3 bases and J by 0 bases, with 23 bases left in between. The CDR3 sequence is 19 residues long. From germline, CDR1 is MGHRA and CDR2 YSYEKL. The CDR3 DNA is TGCGCCAGCAGCCACGGAATCTGGGGGGGGCAGGGGACTAACTATGGCTACACCTTC. Translation gives CASSHGIWGGQGTNYGYTF.

The chain joins TRBV7-3 to TRBJ2-2; a weak D match, TRBD1 (6 bases). The CDR3 contains 14 residues. With 4 bases removed from V and 0 bases from J, the gap between germline ends came to 6 bases. The germline V gene has CDR1 SGHTA and CDR2 FQGTGA. The CDR3 DNA reads as TGTGCCAGCAGCTGGGACACGAACACCGGGGAGCTGTTTTTT. Encoded protein: CASSWDTNTGELFF.

This clone is judged medium-sized. V is TRBV27 and J is TRBJ1-2; 9 bases agree with TRBD1. The germline V gene encodes CDR1 MNHEY and CDR2 SMNVEV (reference sequence). After removal of 6 bases from V and 4 bases from J, the junction contained 3 bases not matched to a gene. This CDR3 is 13 amino acids long. CDR3 protein: CASRMTGGYGYTF. The CDR3 DNA is TGTGCCAGCAGGATGACAGGGGGCTATGGCTACACCTTC.

The chain has TRBV21-1 and TRBJ1-1. TRBV21-1 is an annotated pseudogene. The CDR3 covers 16 residues. The CDR3 sequence: CASSKGGGTGNTEAFF. CDR3 nucleotide sequence: TGTGCCAGCAGCAAAGGGGGAGGAACAGGGAACACTGAAGCTTTCTTT.

The chain joins TRBV2 to TRBJ2-4; D not resolved. The CDR3 length is 14 residues. Germline values: CDR1 SNHLY, CDR2 FYNNEI. V lost 5 bases and J lost 0, with 8 bases in between. DNA of the CDR3: TGTGCCAGCAGTCCCGGGTTAGCCAAAAACATTCAGTACTTC. This encodes CASSPGLAKNIQYF.

The V and J genes are TRBV6-6 and TRBJ1-2; D is undetermined. The CDR3 totals 14 residues. The V gene lost 0 bases and the J gene lost 4 bases, with 9 bases spanning the gap. Germline V gene sequence: CDR1 MNHNY, CDR2 SVGAGI (reference sequence). DNA for the CDR3: TGTGCCAGCAGTTACTCGGGGAGCATCTATGGCTACACCTTC. It codes for CASSYSGSIYGYTF.

The V call is TRBV3-1 (or the pseudogene TRBV3-2), the J call TRBJ2-3; D unclear. The V gene's germline CDR1 is LGHDT and CDR2 YNNKEL (reference sequence). The CDR3 is made up of 13 amino acids. V lost 6 bases and J 0 bases, leaving 7 bases between the germline ends. The CDR3 sequence: CASRSQSTDTQYF. The CDR3 DNA reads TGTGCCAGCAGGTCGCAGAGCACAGATACGCAGTATTTT.

V is TRBV7-8 and J is TRBJ1-2; TRBD1 matches 7 bases. The germline V gene encodes CDR1 SGHVS and CDR2 FQNEAQ. There are 14 residues in the CDR3. Trimming cost V 4 bases and J 4 bases; bases outside gene matches: 6. The CDR3 region is CASSSLTGLYGYTF. The CDR3 DNA is TGTGCCAGCAGCTCCCTGACAGGGCTCTATGGCTACACCTTC.

The rearrangement joins TRBV6-4 to TRBJ1-6, with a possible D match to TRBD1 (6 bases). The CDR3 runs 14 residues. Per the germline V gene, CDR1 is MRHNA and CDR2 is SNTAGT. V gave up 2 bases and J gave up 9 bases, with 11 bases separating them. DNA for the CDR3: TGTGCCAGCAGTGACCGGCAGGGGACTTCACCCCTCCACTTT. It is translated as CASSDRQGTSPLHF.

This sequence joins TRBV6-2 or TRBV6-3 and TRBJ2-5; 8 positions match TRBD2. CDR1 and CDR2 from the germline V gene are MNHEY and SVGEGT. V shed 0 bases and J 7 bases; nucleotides not matched to a gene: 13. The CDR3 sequence is 17 residues long. The CDR3 region has the DNA TGTGCCAGCAGTTACTCGAGGTTGCGGGGGGCTCTATGGACCCAGTACTTC. Translation: CASSYSRLRGALWTQYF.

This clone showed up many times. The chain combines TRBV19 with TRBJ1-2; 7 nucleotides align to TRBD1. Germline assignment: CDR1 LNHDA and CDR2 SQIVND (reference sequence). Trimming at V came to 0 bases and at J to 2 bases, leaving 0 bases not matched to a gene. CDR3 length: 14 residues. The CDR3 loop reads CASSIDRGNYGYTF. CDR3 coding DNA: TGTGCCAGTAGTATAGACAGGGGGAACTATGGCTACACCTTC.

This sequence joins TRBV6-6 and TRBJ2-5; tentatively, D is TRBD1 (5 bases). Per germline, CDR1 MNHNY and CDR2 SVGAGI (reference sequence). The CDR3 is made up of 14 amino acids. Trimming pared 4 bases from V and 1 base from J, leaving 10 bases between. CDR3 amino acids: CASSLGRGQETQYF. The CDR3 nucleotides read TGTGCCAGCAGTTTAGGAAGGGGCCAAGAGACCCAGTACTTC.

This clone was observed a handful of times. The gene calls are TRBV14 and TRBJ2-2; TRBD1 agrees at 7 bases. With V trimmed by 4 bases and J by 5 bases, 7 bases remained unmatched. The germline V gene has CDR1 SGHDN and CDR2 FVKESK. The CDR3 is 15 residues long. The CDR3 protein is CASSRDRGVTGELFF. The CDR3 region has the DNA TGTGCCAGCAGCCGGGACAGAGGAGTAACCGGGGAGCTGTTTTTT.

V usage is TRBV29-1 and J usage is TRBJ1-1; D remains ambiguous. The CDR3 sequence is 12 residues long. Germline-derived CDR1 and CDR2 are SQVTM and ANQGSEA. V was pared by 4 bases and J by 0 bases, with 6 bases between. CDR3 coding DNA: TGCAGCGTTGGTCTCGTGAACACTGAAGCTTTCTTT. Amino acid sequence: CSVGLVNTEAFF.

V gene TRBV23-1 combines with J gene TRBJ1-4, with D tentatively TRBD1 (6 bases). TRBV23-1 is designated an ORF whose function remains uncertain. The CDR3 covers 15 residues. Trimming removed 0 bases from V and 7 bases from J, with 12 bases in between. The CDR3 DNA reads as TGCGCCAGCAGTCAATCAGTCAGGGGTACTGAAAAACTGTTTTTT. Translating it yields CASSQSVRGTEKLFF.